Listed here is a single T cell receptor beta chain. The CDR3 contains 15 residues. V trimming: 6 bases; J trimming: 1 base; junction bases outside the gene matches: 5. The V gene's germline CDR1 is SGHVS and CDR2 FQNEAQ. A single record per CDR3 protein comes from TCRdb applying MiXCR to the PCR reads. The table includes 1,000 or so distinct CDR3 sequences, 15% to 20% detected once. The source of the sample is a study of immune characterization of retroperitoneal liposarcoma. The sequenced material came from tumor tissue. The TCR originated in a male donor with retroperitoneal liposarcoma. The rearrangement uses TRBV7-8 and TRBJ2-2, with 7 bases lining up with TRBD1. In nucleotides, the CDR3 is TGTGCCAGCAGTCGGACAGGACTGAACACCGGGGAGCTGTTTTTT. Translating gives CASSRTGLNTGELFF.